Listed below are T cell receptor beta chains from one sample, sequenced in a study of blood T cells in healthy people across ages. Via MiXCR, TCRdb re-called the 5' RACE reads, giving one row per CDR3 protein. This repertoire shows about a million distinct CDR3 sequences, 35% to 40% found once; its top ten account for under 15%. Material for sequencing was blood. All receptors come from a man younger than 35 in good health. The CDR3 runs from the conserved cysteine through the conserved F or W. The D gene is left open where the match is weak. A clone size is listed for some rows: how often the clone was seen (once, few, many), or a class if it is expanded.

>TRBJ2-1|TRBV6-2/TRBV6-3|.|few
TGTGCCAGCAAACAGGGTCTCTCCTACAATGAGCAGTTCTTC
CASKQGLSYNEQFF
>TRBJ1-1|TRBV6-6|.|.
TGTGCCAGCAGTACGCTAAAGGGCACTGAAGCTTTCTTT
CASSTLKGTEAFF
>TRBJ2-7|TRBV7-9|.|few
TGTGCCAGCAGCTTACCCATCGGCGAGCAGTACTTC
CASSLPIGEQYF
>TRBJ2-5|TRBV20-1|.|.
TGCAGTGCTAGGGGCATAGGTGGCAGCTCAAAAACCCAGTACTTC
CSARGIGGSSKTQYF
>TRBJ1-5|TRBV6-5|.|.
TGTGCCAGCGCCTCCCGGGGCCACAATCAGCCCCAGCATTTT
CASASRGHNQPQHF
>TRBJ2-1|TRBV4-3|TRBD2|many
TGCGCCAGCAGCCAAATAGCGGGTTCCTACAATGAGCAGTTCTTC
CASSQIAGSYNEQFF
>TRBJ1-4|TRBV25-1|.|.
TGTGCCAGCAGTTTGGGTCGCCCCGGAAAACTGTTTTTT
CASSLGRPGKLFF
>TRBJ1-5|TRBV7-9|TRBD1|few
TGTGCCAGCTCATTTTTCGGGACAGGGGTTTTTAGCAATCAGCCCCAGCATTTT
CASSFFGTGVFSNQPQHF
>TRBJ2-5|TRBV29-1|.|few
TGCAGCGTTGGTGGCAGGGAGACCCAGTACTTC
CSVGGRETQYF
>TRBJ2-1|TRBV9|TRBD2|.
TGTGCCAGCAACTGGACTAGCCCGGACAATGAGCAGTTCTTC
CASNWTSPDNEQFF
>TRBJ2-1|TRBV13|.|.
TGTGCCAACAGCGTTCGTGAGGACAATGAGCAGTTCTTC
CANSVREDNEQFF
>TRBJ2-3|TRBV7-2|TRBD2|.
TGTGCCAGCAGCTTAGCGCGCCTAGCGGGGGCCACAGATACGCAGTATTTT
CASSLARLAGATDTQYF
>TRBJ2-3|TRBV14|TRBD2|.
TGTGCCAGCAGCCCTGTCGTGGGGAGGGCAGATACGCAGTATTTT
CASSPVVGRADTQYF
>TRBJ1-2|TRBV12-3/TRBV12-4|TRBD1|.
TGTGCCAGCAACCTAGGGGGACAGAACTATGGCTACACCTTC
CASNLGGQNYGYTF
>TRBJ2-3|TRBV6-2/TRBV6-3|TRBD1|few
TGTGCCAGCAGTTACGGGACAGGGCTCACAGATACGCAGTATTTT
CASSYGTGLTDTQYF
>TRBJ2-3|TRBV6-6|.|few
TGTGCCAGCAGTTACTGGGGGGTAAGCACAGATACGCAGTATTTT
CASSYWGVSTDTQYF
>TRBJ2-1|TRBV13|.|few
TGTGCCAGCAGCTCCGATTGGGGCGGTGAGCAGTTCTTC
CASSSDWGGEQFF